This T cell receptor (beta chain) is drawn from a study of T-cell reconstitution after alpha-beta-depleted transplantation in children. Study results and limitations: T-cell counts and diversity at one year following transplant were attributed mainly to newly produced T cells. Certain patients had high TCRbeta diversity at day 60, and it came from recipient T cells and thymic progenitors that survived. By about two months after transplant, alpha-beta T cells reportedly arose from several hundred graft clones that had expanded.

Germline lookup yields CDR1 MNHEY and CDR2 SVGEGT. With 2 bases removed from V and 2 bases from J, the gap between germline ends came to 10 bases. The CDR3 covers 15 residues. Points on this clonotype: The antigen remains undetermined.

As it was prepared, the TCRbeta library received unique molecular identifiers. TCRdb used MiXCR to reprocess the PCR reads, holding one entry per CDR3 protein. The repertoire holds hundreds of thousands of distinct CDR3 sequences, over 10% seen once, with around 2% in the top ten. This sequence originates from a male patient between 10 and 17 years old who had a stem cell transplant for acute myeloid leukemia, so the T cells may come from the graft donor. V gene TRBV6-2 or TRBV6-3 combines with J gene TRBJ2-1, with a possible D match to TRBD2 (5 bases). This specimen consisted of PBMCs, mostly from graft donor cells, obtained 360 days after TCRalphabeta/CD19-depleted stem cell transplant. The CDR3 DNA follows: TGTGCCAGCAGTTACGGGCAGAGGGCCTACAATGAGCAGTTCTTC. It encodes CASSYGQRAYNEQFF.